Listed here is a single T cell receptor (beta chain). The sample is drawn from a study of PD-1 blockade in classical Hodgkin lymphoma. Brentuximab vedotin exposure varied, and every patient relapsed after autologous stem cell transplantation. Measured with immunoSEQ multiplex PCR; TCRdb has only the in-frame clones, and not every one. The profile shows 15,000 to 20,000 clones, roughly 83% of them singletons. Trimming at V came to 2 bases and at J to 2 bases, leaving 0 bases not matched to a gene. The CDR3 spans 13 residues. Germline V CDR1 and CDR2: LNHDA, SQIVND (reference sequence). The chain combines TRBV19 with TRBJ2-7; TRBD1 agrees at 7 bases. This TCR was recovered from a human donor with classical Hodgkin lymphoma. The sample was peripheral blood mononuclear cells (PBMCs), taken before the second cycle of nivolumab. The CDR3 region is CASSIQGAYEQYF. In DNA form, the CDR3 reads TGTGCCAGTAGTATACAGGGGGCCTACGAGCAGTACTTC.